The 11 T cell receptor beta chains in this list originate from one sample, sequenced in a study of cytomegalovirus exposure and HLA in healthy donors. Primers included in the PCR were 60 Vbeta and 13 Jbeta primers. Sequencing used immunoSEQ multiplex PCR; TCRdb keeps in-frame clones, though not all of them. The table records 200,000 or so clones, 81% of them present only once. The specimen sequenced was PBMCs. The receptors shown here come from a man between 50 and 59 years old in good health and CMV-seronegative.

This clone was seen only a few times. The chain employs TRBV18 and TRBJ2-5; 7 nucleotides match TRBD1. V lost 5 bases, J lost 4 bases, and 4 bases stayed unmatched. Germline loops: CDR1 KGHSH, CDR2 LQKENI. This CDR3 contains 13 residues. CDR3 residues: CASSSTGTETQYF. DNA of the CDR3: TGTGCCAGCTCATCGACAGGGACAGAGACCCAGTACTTC.

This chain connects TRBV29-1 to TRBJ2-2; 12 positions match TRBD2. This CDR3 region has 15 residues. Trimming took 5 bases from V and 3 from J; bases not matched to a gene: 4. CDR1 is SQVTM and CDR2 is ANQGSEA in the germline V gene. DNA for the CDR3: TGCAGCGTTTCCTGGACTAGCGGGGACACCGGGGAGCTGTTTTTT. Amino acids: CSVSWTSGDTGELFF.

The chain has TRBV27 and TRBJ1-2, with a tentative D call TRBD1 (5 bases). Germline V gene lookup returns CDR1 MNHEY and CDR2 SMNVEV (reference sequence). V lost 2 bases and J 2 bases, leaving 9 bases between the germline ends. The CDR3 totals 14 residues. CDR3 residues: CASSLDGGNYGYTF. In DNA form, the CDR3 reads TGTGCCAGCAGTTTAGACGGGGGGAACTATGGCTACACCTTC.

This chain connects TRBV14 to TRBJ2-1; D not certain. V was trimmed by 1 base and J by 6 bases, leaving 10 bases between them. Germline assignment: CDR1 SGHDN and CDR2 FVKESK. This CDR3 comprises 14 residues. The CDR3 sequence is CASSQALGSNEQFF. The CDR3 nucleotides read TGTGCCAGCAGCCAAGCCCTCGGGTCCAATGAGCAGTTCTTC.

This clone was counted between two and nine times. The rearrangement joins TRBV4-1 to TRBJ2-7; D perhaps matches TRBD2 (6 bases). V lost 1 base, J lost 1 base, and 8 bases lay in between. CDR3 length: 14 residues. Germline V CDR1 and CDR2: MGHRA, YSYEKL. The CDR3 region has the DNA TGCGCCAGCAGCCAAGGGGCGGGGTCCTACGAGCAGTACTTC. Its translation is CASSQGAGSYEQYF.

The CDR3 here is CASSFSEGEAFF. The CDR3 coding sequence is TGTGCCAGCAGCTTTTCGGAGGGGGAAGCTTTCTTT. The chain joins TRBV7-9 to TRBJ1-1, with a tentative D call TRBD1 (5 bases). Germline loops: CDR1 SEHNR, CDR2 FQNEAQ (reference sequence). The CDR3 extends over 12 amino acids. V dropped 3 bases and J dropped 8 bases, with 10 bases sitting between them.

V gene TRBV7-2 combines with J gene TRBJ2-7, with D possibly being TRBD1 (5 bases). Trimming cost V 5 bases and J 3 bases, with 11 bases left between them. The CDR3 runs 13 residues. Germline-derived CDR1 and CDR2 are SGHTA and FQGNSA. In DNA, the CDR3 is TGTGCCAGCAGCCCCCCGACAGTCTACGAGCAGTACTTC. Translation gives CASSPPTVYEQYF.

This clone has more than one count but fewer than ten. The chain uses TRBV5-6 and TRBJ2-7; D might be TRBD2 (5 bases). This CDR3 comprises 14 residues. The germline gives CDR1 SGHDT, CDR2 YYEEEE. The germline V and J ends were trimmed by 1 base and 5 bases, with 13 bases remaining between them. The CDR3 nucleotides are TGTGCCAGCAGCTTGCGGGGATCCCTCGACGAGCAGTACTTC. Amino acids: CASSLRGSLDEQYF.

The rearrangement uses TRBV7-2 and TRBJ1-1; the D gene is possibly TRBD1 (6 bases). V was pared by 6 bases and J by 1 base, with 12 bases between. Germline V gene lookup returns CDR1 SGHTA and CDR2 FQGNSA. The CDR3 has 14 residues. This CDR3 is CASRRDTSNTEAFF. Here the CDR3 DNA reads TGTGCCAGCAGGAGGGACACCTCGAACACTGAAGCTTTCTTT.

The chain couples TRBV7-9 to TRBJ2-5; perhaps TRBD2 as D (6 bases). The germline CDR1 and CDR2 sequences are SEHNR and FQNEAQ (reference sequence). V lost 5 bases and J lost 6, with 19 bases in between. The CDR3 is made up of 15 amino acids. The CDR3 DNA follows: TGTGCCAGCAGCCGGGAGACTCCCCGTATGAAGACCCAGTACTTC. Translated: CASSRETPRMKTQYF.

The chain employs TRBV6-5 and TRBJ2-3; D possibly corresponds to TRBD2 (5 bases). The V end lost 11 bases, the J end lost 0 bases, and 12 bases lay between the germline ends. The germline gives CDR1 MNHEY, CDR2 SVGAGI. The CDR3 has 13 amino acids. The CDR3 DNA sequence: TGTGCCGCCAAAGGAGGAAGCACAGATACGCAGTATTTT. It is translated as CAAKGGSTDTQYF.